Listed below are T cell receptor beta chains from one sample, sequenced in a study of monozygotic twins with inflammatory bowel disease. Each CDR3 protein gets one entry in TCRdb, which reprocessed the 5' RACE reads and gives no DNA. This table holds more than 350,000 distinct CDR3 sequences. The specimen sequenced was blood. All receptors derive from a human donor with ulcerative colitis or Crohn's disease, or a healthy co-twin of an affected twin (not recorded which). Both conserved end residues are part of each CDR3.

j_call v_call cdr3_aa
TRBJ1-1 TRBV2 CASSGQVSSEAFF
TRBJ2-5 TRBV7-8 CASSLGSSGTQYF
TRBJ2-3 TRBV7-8 CASTPTDSTDTQYF
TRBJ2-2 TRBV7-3 CASSLAPSGATGELFF
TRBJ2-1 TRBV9 CASSGGQGRYNEQFF
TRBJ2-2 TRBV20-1 CSAQGRGNTGELFF
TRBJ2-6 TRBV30 CAWSVHRQGISGANVLTF
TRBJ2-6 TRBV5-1 CASSLAGSGANVLTF
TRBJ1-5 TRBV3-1 CASSQGLDQPQHF
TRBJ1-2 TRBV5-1 CASRPDRGNYGYTF
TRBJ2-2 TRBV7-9 CASRRDVLGELFF
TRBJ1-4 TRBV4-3 CASSQGDNEKLFF
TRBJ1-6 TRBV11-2 CASSLGGSSSPLHF
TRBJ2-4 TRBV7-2 CASSLGVGAVLNIQYF
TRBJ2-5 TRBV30 CAWDAAGGPWETQYF
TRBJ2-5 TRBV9 CASSPGGLAGGGTRETQYF
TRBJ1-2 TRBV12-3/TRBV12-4 CASSRGQGTGYTF
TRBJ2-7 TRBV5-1 CASMAGGSYEQYF
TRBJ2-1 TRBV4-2 CASSQGWGNEQFF
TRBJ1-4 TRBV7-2 CASSPMPGEKLFF
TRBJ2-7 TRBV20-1 CSARAIGQGSYEQYF
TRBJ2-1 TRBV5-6 CASSPRDFPYNEQFF
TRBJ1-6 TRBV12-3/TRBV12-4 CASSPGAGGENSPLHF
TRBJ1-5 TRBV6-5 CASSYRGVWPHQPQHF
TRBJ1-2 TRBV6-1 CATAMDESYGYTF
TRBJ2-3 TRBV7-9 CASSQGLAGHRTDTQYF
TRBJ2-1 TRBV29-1 CSVSEPLGNEQFF
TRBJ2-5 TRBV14 CASSQFGGPPGETQYF
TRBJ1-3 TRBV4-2 CASSQGTTGGAAGNTIYF
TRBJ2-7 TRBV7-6 CASSPSGGGYEQYF
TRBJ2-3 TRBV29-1 CSVVTSTDTQYF
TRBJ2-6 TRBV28 CASRRGQSGANVLTF
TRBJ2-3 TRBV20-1 CSARLLAGGSGQYF
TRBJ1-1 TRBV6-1 CASSINLQGMNTEAFF
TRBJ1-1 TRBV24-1 CATRRSRDTEAFF
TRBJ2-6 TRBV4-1 CASSPEGTGANVLTF
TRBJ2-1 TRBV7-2 CASSPADAPYNEQFF
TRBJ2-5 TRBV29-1 CSVEAYQETQYF
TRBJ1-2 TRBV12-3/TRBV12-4 CASRSKGQGHGYTF
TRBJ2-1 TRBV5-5 CASSGGSGIYNEQFF
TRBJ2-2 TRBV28 CASSLAPGQGVSGELFF
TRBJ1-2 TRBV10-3 CAISESGYGYTF
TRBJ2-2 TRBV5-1 CASSLAPAGVDLLFF
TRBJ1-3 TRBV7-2 CASSRAGGPGNTIYF
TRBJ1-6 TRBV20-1 CSARTSPDSFLHF
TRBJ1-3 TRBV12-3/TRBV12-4 CASSQTGSSGNTIYF
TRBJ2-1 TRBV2 CASGGQGYNEQFF
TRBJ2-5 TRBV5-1 CASSSQTAQETQYF